This entry lists 19 T cell receptor beta chains sequenced from one sample in a study of cytotoxic CD8 clonotypes in ibrutinib-treated CLL. Assay used: immunoSEQ multiplex PCR; TCRdb lists only in-frame clones, some missing. The sample lists around 150,000 clones, more than 70% occurring once. Sequences were derived from PBMCs, sampled at disease progression, from a patient treated with ibrutinib. The receptor source for this set is a human donor with chronic lymphocytic leukemia.

The J gene is TRBJ2-2, the V gene TRBV7-2; D is perhaps TRBD1 or TRBD2 (5 bases each). The CDR3 has 16 residues. CDR1 and CDR2 (germline): SGHTA, FQGNSA. The V end was cut by 0 bases, the J end by 3 bases, with 11 bases between. CDR3 region: CASSLASGADTGELFF. DNA for the CDR3: TGTGCCAGCAGCTTAGCCTCCGGGGCGGACACCGGGGAGCTGTTTTTT.

This clone was detected once. The chain combines TRBV7-9 with TRBJ2-7; D possibly corresponds to TRBD2 (5 bases). The germline V gene has CDR1 SEHNR and CDR2 FQNEAQ (reference sequence). V dropped 0 bases and J dropped 7 bases, with 19 bases sitting between them. The CDR3 covers 16 residues. The CDR3 spells CASSLAMLAGSGEQYF. Written as DNA, the CDR3 is TGTGCCAGCAGCTTAGCGATGCTAGCAGGATCGGGAGAGCAGTACTTC.

V is TRBV4-2 and J is TRBJ2-7; 7 bases agree with TRBD1. The CDR3 is 16 residues long. The junction had 12 bases not matched to a gene; V was cut back by 3 bases and J by 4 bases. The germline V gene has CDR1 LGHNA and CDR2 YNFKEQ. The CDR3 sequence: CASSHNTQGKGYEQYF. CDR3 bases: TGTGCCAGCAGCCACAATACACAGGGGAAGGGGTACGAGCAGTACTTC.

The V call is TRBV6-5, the J call TRBJ2-7; D might be TRBD2 (6 bases). V was trimmed by 0 bases and J by 4 bases, leaving 13 bases between them. Per the germline V gene, CDR1 is MNHEY and CDR2 is SVGAGI. CDR3 length equals 15 residues. The CDR3 spells CASSYSNGRAYEQYF. In DNA form, the CDR3 reads TGTGCCAGCAGTTACTCGAACGGGAGAGCGTACGAGCAGTACTTC.

The gene calls are TRBV7-9 and TRBJ1-1; D might be TRBD1 (5 bases). The V end lost 9 bases, the J end lost 3 bases, and 11 bases lay between the germline ends. This CDR3 comprises 12 residues. CDR1 is SEHNR and CDR2 is FQNEAQ in the germline V gene (reference sequence). The CDR3 bases are TGTGCCAGGAGAGGGGAGGACACTGAAGCTTTCTTT. As protein: CARRGEDTEAFF.

This sequence joins TRBV6-4 and TRBJ2-1, with 9 nucleotides matching TRBD1. This CDR3 is built from 13 residues. Germline lookup yields CDR1 MRHNA and CDR2 SNTAGT. Trimming cost V 5 bases and J 8 bases; bases outside gene matches: 4. The CDR3 loop reads CASSTGTGYEQFF. The CDR3, as DNA: TGTGCCAGCAGTACCGGGACAGGGTATGAGCAGTTCTTC.

The gene calls are TRBV14 and TRBJ1-2; 10 bases match TRBD1. CDR3 length: 17 residues. J was trimmed by 3 bases and V by 0 bases; bases with no gene match: 7. Germline V gives CDR1 SGHDN, CDR2 FVKESK. As DNA, the CDR3 is TGTGCCAGCAGCCAAGATATGTCGGGACAGGGGTACTATGGCTACACCTTC. Its translation is CASSQDMSGQGYYGYTF.

The chain couples TRBV6-1 to TRBJ2-1; D is ambiguous. Germline loops: CDR1 MNHNS, CDR2 SASEGT. The CDR3 is 15 amino acids. With 1 base removed from V and 7 bases from J, the gap between germline ends came to 14 bases. For the CDR3, the DNA is TGTGCCAGCAGTGAAGGACTTACGGTGAAAAATGAGCAGTTCTTC. It translates to CASSEGLTVKNEQFF.

The V and J genes are TRBV27 and TRBJ2-7, with 8 bases that match TRBD2. The CDR3 has 13 amino acids. CDR1 is MNHEY, CDR2 SMNVEV, per germline (reference sequence). The trim removed 8 bases at V and 3 bases at J, leaving 6 bases unmatched. The CDR3 coding sequence is TGTGCCAGCGGGGCAGCGGGAGTCTACGAGCAGTACTTC. Translation: CASGAAGVYEQYF.

The rearrangement uses TRBV23-1 and TRBJ2-7; D unclear. TRBV23-1 is an ORF for which the function is uncertain. Trimming took off 10 bases at V and 1 base at J, with 17 bases between the two ends. CDR3 size: 14 residues. This chain's CDR3 is CAIRLPGISYEQYF. The CDR3 bases are TGCGCCATCAGACTTCCGGGCATATCCTACGAGCAGTACTTC.

This chain uses TRBV6-1 with TRBJ2-3; the D gene is possibly TRBD1 (6 bases). Germline V gene sequence: CDR1 MNHNS, CDR2 SASEGT. Trimming removed 4 bases at V and 8 bases at J, with 22 bases between. This CDR3 comprises 16 residues. CDR3 sequence: CASSAAGQRRIGTQYF. The DNA for the CDR3 is TGTGCCAGCAGTGCCGCAGGACAGAGGAGAATAGGTACGCAGTATTTT.

The gene calls are TRBV19 and TRBJ1-3; D call uncertain. This CDR3 has 15 amino acids. Germline V lookup: CDR1 LNHDA, CDR2 SQIVND (reference sequence). The V and J ends lost 3 bases and 0 bases respectively, with 9 bases between them. CDR3 region: CASSISGSSGNTIYF. In nucleotides, the CDR3 is TGTGCCAGTAGTATTTCTGGTAGCTCTGGAAACACCATATATTTT. Combining the CDR3 with reference TRBV19 and TRBJ1-3 gives the whole variable domain DGGITQSPKYLFRKEGQNVTLSCEQNLNHDAMYWYRQDPGQGLRLIYYSQIVNDFQKGDIAEGYSVSREKKESFPLTVTSAQKNPTAFYLCASSISGSSGNTIYFGEGSWLTVV.

The gene calls are TRBV5-1 and TRBJ2-3, with 11 bases fitting TRBD2. Germline CDR1 is SGHRS and CDR2 is YFSETQ. The V segment lost 4 bases and the J segment 4 bases; nucleotides outside the gene matches: 2. The CDR3 is 14 amino acids. CDR3: CASSLGLAADTQYF. The DNA for the CDR3 is TGCGCCAGCAGCCTGGGACTAGCGGCAGATACGCAGTATTTT.

This clone occurred once. The V call is TRBV2, the J call TRBJ2-7; the match to TRBD1 covers 7 bases. The germline CDR1 and CDR2 sequences are SNHLY and FYNNEI. V shed 10 bases and J 2 bases; nucleotides not matched to a gene: 5. The CDR3 is made up of 12 amino acids. The CDR3 sequence is CAKRDRAYEQYF. CDR3 bases: TGTGCCAAACGGGACAGAGCCTACGAGCAGTACTTC.

The chain has TRBV10-3 and TRBJ2-7; TRBD2 agrees at 10 bases. Germline CDR1 ENHRY, CDR2 SYGVKD. This CDR3 comprises 14 residues. V was pared by 6 bases and J by 2 bases, with 4 bases of the junction left unmatched. This CDR3 is CAIRAGTSAYEQYF. The CDR3 nucleotides read TGTGCCATCAGAGCCGGGACTAGCGCCTACGAGCAGTACTTC.

The chain employs TRBV7-9 and TRBJ2-7; D might be TRBD1 (6 bases). The CDR3 is 13 residues long. The V gene's germline CDR1 is SEHNR and CDR2 FQNEAQ (reference sequence). V lost 3 bases, J lost 4 bases, and 10 bases lay in between. This chain's CDR3 is CASSLRGGYEQYF. As DNA, the CDR3 is TGTGCCAGCAGCTTGAGAGGGGGTTACGAGCAGTACTTC.

The genes are TRBV28 and TRBJ2-1, with D uncertain. Germline loops: CDR1 MDHEN, CDR2 SYDVKM. The CDR3 has 13 amino acids. The V gene lost 6 bases and the J gene lost 7 bases, with 13 bases spanning the gap. In DNA form, the CDR3 reads TGTGCCAGCAGAGAGTCTGCTGGGAATGAGCAGTTCTTC. Its translation: CASRESAGNEQFF.

The chain joins TRBV5-8 to TRBJ1-2; TRBD1 might be the D (5 bases). Trimming removed 3 bases from V and 2 bases from J, with 14 bases in between. There are 15 residues in the CDR3. The germline V gene encodes CDR1 SGHTS and CDR2 YDEGEE. CDR3 bases: TGTGCCAGCAGCTGGGGAGCGGGGGGAAACTATGGCTACACCTTC. Translating it yields CASSWGAGGNYGYTF. The full variable domain, completed using reference TRBV5-8 and TRBJ1-2, is EAGVTQSPTHLIKTRGQQATLRCSPISGHTSVYWYQQALGLGLQFLLWYDEGEERNRGNFPPRFSGRQFPNYSSELNVNALELEDSALYLCASSWGAGGNYGYTFGSGTRLTVV.

The chain recombines TRBV30 with TRBJ2-5; the D call may be TRBD1 or TRBD2 (5 bases each). CDR1 is GTSNPN and CDR2 is SVGIG in the germline V gene (reference sequence). V lost 2 bases and J lost 7, with 20 bases in between. CDR3 length: 15 amino acids. CDR3 residues: CAWSPVARDDRTQYF. The CDR3 DNA reads TGTGCCTGGAGTCCGGTCGCCAGGGACGATAGGACCCAGTACTTC.